Following are 24 T cell receptor beta chains from one sample sequenced in a study of cytotoxic CD8 clonotypes in ibrutinib-treated CLL. Sequencing was performed with immunoSEQ multiplex PCR; in TCRdb, only in-frame clones are kept and a portion is missing. Of 250,000 to 350,000 clones in the sample, 60% to 80% were seen once. The specimen comprised PBMCs, sampled at disease progression, from a patient treated with ibrutinib. The receptors derive from a human donor with chronic lymphocytic leukemia.

This rearrangement joins TRBV19 to TRBJ1-5; D call uncertain. V lost 3 bases to trimming and J lost 2 bases, with 8 bases between them. CDR3 length: 14 residues. The germline V gene encodes CDR1 LNHDA and CDR2 SQIVND (reference sequence). The CDR3 protein is CASSINRGNQPQHF. The CDR3 region has the DNA TGTGCCAGTAGTATTAACCGGGGCAATCAGCCCCAGCATTTT.

V gene TRBV28 combines with J gene TRBJ2-7; D ambiguous. Germline values: CDR1 MDHEN, CDR2 SYDVKM. V dropped 4 bases and J dropped 6 bases, with 10 bases sitting between them. The CDR3 extends over 12 amino acids. Written as DNA, the CDR3 is TGTGCCAGCAGTTGGACCATTAGCGAGCAGTACTTC. Translated: CASSWTISEQYF.

The CDR3 protein is CASSENLFEQYF. DNA of the CDR3: TGTGCCAGCAGTGAGAATCTTTTCGAGCAGTACTTC. The rearrangement joins TRBV6-1 to TRBJ2-7, with no clear D. Germline V gene sequence: CDR1 MNHNS, CDR2 SASEGT. The V end lost 3 bases, the J end lost 6 bases, and 9 bases lay between the germline ends. CDR3 size: 12 residues.

The rearrangement joins TRBV9 to TRBJ2-1; tentatively, D is TRBD1 or TRBD2 (5 bases each). With 1 base removed from V and 6 bases from J, the gap between germline ends came to 14 bases. Germline V gives CDR1 SGDLS, CDR2 YYNGEE. The CDR3 totals 15 residues. This CDR3 is CASSVSLSGANEQFF. As DNA, the CDR3 is TGTGCCAGCAGCGTAAGTCTCTCCGGGGCCAATGAGCAGTTCTTC.

The chain links TRBV10-3 to TRBJ2-2, with 7 bases that match TRBD1. The V gene end was trimmed by 4 bases and the J gene end by 0 bases; junction bases not matched to a gene: 5. This CDR3 region has 16 residues. CDR1 and CDR2 from the germline V gene are ENHRY and SYGVKD. This chain's CDR3 is CAISAGDRPNTGELFF. CDR3 in DNA: TGTGCCATCAGTGCTGGGGACAGACCGAACACCGGGGAGCTGTTTTTT.

The chain employs TRBV10-1 and TRBJ2-7; D call uncertain. CDR3 length: 14 amino acids. CDR1 and CDR2 from the germline V gene are WNHNN and SYGVQD (reference sequence). V lost 4 bases and J lost 2, with 12 bases in between. CDR3 bases: TGCGCCAGCAGTGTTGGTCTTGGCACCTACGAGCAGTACTTC. It is translated as CASSVGLGTYEQYF.

J is TRBJ1-1 and V is TRBV29-1, with TRBD1 as a possible D gene (6 bases). Germline V lookup: CDR1 SQVTM, CDR2 ANQGSEA. The CDR3 has 16 residues. The germline V and J ends were trimmed by 8 bases and 1 base, with 23 bases remaining between them. CDR3 in DNA: TGCAGCTTCACCAGGGGAATCCTCCTGGAGAACACTGAAGCTTTCTTT. It encodes CSFTRGILLENTEAFF.

Of note for this clone: Additional DNA sequences in this sample encode the identical CDR3. The chain has TRBV2 and TRBJ1-1; no firm D call. The germline V gene has CDR1 SNHLY and CDR2 FYNNEI. Deletions cut 6 bases from V and 5 bases from J, with 4 bases between. The CDR3 is 10 amino acids. CDR3 amino acids: CASRGTEAFF. The CDR3 DNA is TGTGCCAGCAGGGGAACTGAAGCTTTCTTT.

This chain links TRBV4-3 with TRBJ2-1; 8 bases map to TRBD1. Losses at the gene ends were 3 bases for V and 5 bases for J; bases not matched to a gene: 0. Looked up from germline, CDR1 is LGHNA and CDR2 is YSLEER. The CDR3 extends over 13 amino acids. The chain's CDR3 is CASSQDRDNEQFF. CDR3 DNA: TGCGCCAGCAGCCAGGACAGGGACAATGAGCAGTTCTTC.

The chain has TRBV12-5 and TRBJ2-3, with 9 bases that match TRBD1. This CDR3 spans 17 amino acids. Germline V gives CDR1 LGHNT, CDR2 FRNRAP. V lost 5 bases to trimming and J lost 3 bases; unmatched junction nucleotides: 12. The CDR3 nucleotides are TGTGCTAGTGGTCCTTCAATCCCGGGACAGGGTACAGATACGCAGTATTTT. Its protein is CASGPSIPGQGTDTQYF.

The table lists this clone with a count of one. CDR3 sequence reads: CASSYRTGTNSPLHF. CDR3 sequence (DNA): TGTGCCAGCAGTTACCGGACGGGAACCAATTCACCCCTCCACTTT. V is TRBV6-5 and J is TRBJ1-6; D gene uncertain. This CDR3 is built from 15 residues. Trimming removed 2 bases at V and 7 bases at J, with 12 bases between. Looked up from germline, CDR1 is MNHEY and CDR2 is SVGAGI.

The chain employs TRBV5-1 and TRBJ2-7, with 11 bases that match TRBD2. This CDR3 has 15 amino acids. J lost 2 bases, V lost 0 bases, and 1 base had no gene match. Per the germline V gene, CDR1 is SGHRS and CDR2 is YFSETQ. CDR3 loop: CASSLAGLAAYEQYF. CDR3 sequence (DNA): TGCGCCAGCAGCTTGGCGGGACTAGCGGCCTACGAGCAGTACTTC.

The chain recombines TRBV29-1 with TRBJ2-2, with TRBD2 matching over 14 bases. Germline V gene lookup returns CDR1 SQVTM and CDR2 ANQGSEA. CDR3 length equals 17 residues. The trim removed 4 bases at V and 7 bases at J, leaving 11 bases unmatched. The chain's CDR3 is CSVGTTSGRDFVGELFF. The CDR3 coding sequence is TGCAGCGTTGGCACGACTAGCGGGAGGGACTTTGTCGGGGAGCTGTTTTTT.

The table lists this clone with many counts. The chain carries TRBV9 and TRBJ1-1; D possibly corresponds to TRBD1 (5 bases). The germline gives CDR1 SGDLS, CDR2 YYNGEE. The CDR3 extends over 12 amino acids. V lost 0 bases, J lost 11 bases, and 11 bases lay in between. DNA of the CDR3: TGTGCCAGCAGCGTAGAGGGGAGGAGGGCTTTCTTT. Amino acids: CASSVEGRRAFF.

This chain uses TRBV29-1 with TRBJ1-2; 8 bases map to TRBD1. The V segment lost 4 bases and the J segment 3 bases; nucleotides outside the gene matches: 4. The CDR3 is 13 amino acids. The germline gives CDR1 SQVTM, CDR2 ANQGSEA. The CDR3, as DNA: TGCAGCGTTGGGACAGGGAGAGACTATGGCTACACCTTC. Its protein product is CSVGTGRDYGYTF.

In its sample, this clone was seen a few times. This chain joins TRBV5-1 and TRBJ1-6; no firm D call. The CDR3 consists of 12 residues. The germline V gene encodes CDR1 SGHRS and CDR2 YFSETQ. The V end lost 0 bases, the J end lost 10 bases, and 5 bases lay between the germline ends. The CDR3 coding sequence is TGCGCCAGCAGCTTGGAATCCTCACCCCTCCACTTT. Translated: CASSLESSPLHF.

The chain uses TRBV19 and TRBJ2-4; 11 positions agree with TRBD1. V gave up 6 bases and J gave up 6 bases; unmatched junction bases: 10. Germline lookup yields CDR1 LNHDA and CDR2 SQIVND (reference sequence). The CDR3 totals 16 residues. The CDR3 DNA is TGTGCCAGTAGAACCTCCGGGACAGGGGGAGGAAACATTCAGTACTTC. This gives the protein CASRTSGTGGGNIQYF.

This chain uses TRBV27 with TRBJ2-3; TRBD2 aligns across 13 bases. The CDR3 loop spans 16 amino acids. Germline-derived CDR1 and CDR2 are MNHEY and SMNVEV (reference sequence). Trimming cost V 9 bases and J 4 bases; bases outside gene matches: 10. The CDR3 sequence: CARIKGLAGLSDTQYF. The CDR3 DNA reads as TGTGCCAGGATTAAGGGACTAGCGGGATTGTCAGATACGCAGTATTTT.

The rearrangement links TRBV6-5 to TRBJ1-1; the D is unclear. Germline loops: CDR1 MNHEY, CDR2 SVGAGI. Trimming removed 2 bases at V and 6 bases at J, with 10 bases between. CDR3 size: 13 residues. The CDR3 nucleotides are TGTGCCAGCAGTTACCGGGAGCGGGCTGAAGCTTTCTTT. The encoded protein is CASSYRERAEAFF.

The chain employs TRBV7-6 and TRBJ2-7; TRBD2 might be the D (5 bases). V lost 1 base and J 2 bases, leaving 18 bases between the germline ends. CDR1 is SGHVS, CDR2 FNYEAQ, per germline. The CDR3 sequence is 17 residues long. CDR3 sequence reads: CASSLEVSGWGAYEQYF. In DNA, the CDR3 is TGTGCCAGCAGCTTAGAGGTCTCCGGGTGGGGAGCCTACGAGCAGTACTTC.

This clone was found a few times. This chain joins TRBV2 and TRBJ2-7, with D maybe TRBD1 (6 bases). With 4 bases removed from V and 5 bases from J, the gap between germline ends came to 12 bases. Germline CDR1 and CDR2: SNHLY and FYNNEI. The CDR3 has 13 amino acids. This CDR3 reads CASSGGQLDEQYF. CDR3 nucleotide sequence: TGTGCCAGCAGTGGTGGACAGCTGGACGAGCAGTACTTC.

The CDR3 loop reads CASSSPGGSQETQYF. Here the CDR3 DNA reads TGTGCCAGCAGCTCGCCCGGAGGGAGCCAAGAGACCCAGTACTTC. The genes are TRBV5-5 and TRBJ2-5; D might be TRBD2 (6 bases). V was shortened by 3 bases and J by 1 base, with 13 bases between the two germline ends. CDR1 and CDR2 from the germline V gene are SGHKS and YYEKEE (reference sequence). CDR3 length equals 15 residues.

The chain uses TRBV5-1 and TRBJ2-7; tentative D call: TRBD1 (7 bases). The CDR3 runs 16 residues. Germline CDR1 SGHRS, CDR2 YFSETQ. V lost 4 bases, J lost 1 base, and 18 bases lay in between. The CDR3 loop is CASSPRAGGQSYEQYF. DNA for the CDR3: TGCGCCAGCAGCCCGAGGGCAGGGGGGCAATCCTACGAGCAGTACTTC.

This clone appeared a few times. The CDR3 DNA reads TGTGCCAGCAGTGTTTACATCGAGCAGTACTTC. This sequence encodes CASSVYIEQYF. The V call is TRBV25-1, the J call TRBJ2-7; D gene unclear. The CDR3 is made up of 11 amino acids. Trimming took off 4 bases at V and 6 bases at J, with 7 bases between the two ends. Germline CDR1 reads MGHDK; CDR2 reads SYGVNS.